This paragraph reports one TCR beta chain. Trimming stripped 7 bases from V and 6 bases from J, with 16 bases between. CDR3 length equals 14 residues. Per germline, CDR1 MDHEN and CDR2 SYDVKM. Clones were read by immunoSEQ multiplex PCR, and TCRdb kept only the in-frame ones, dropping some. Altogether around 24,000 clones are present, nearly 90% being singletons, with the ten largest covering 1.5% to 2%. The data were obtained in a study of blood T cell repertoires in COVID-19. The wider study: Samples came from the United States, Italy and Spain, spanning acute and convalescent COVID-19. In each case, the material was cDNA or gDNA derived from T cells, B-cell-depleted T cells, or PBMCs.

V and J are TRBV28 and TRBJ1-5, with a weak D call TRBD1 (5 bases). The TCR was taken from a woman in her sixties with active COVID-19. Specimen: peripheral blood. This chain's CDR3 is CASTGGREIQPQHF. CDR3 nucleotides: TGTGCCAGCACCGGGGGTCGTGAGATTCAGCCCCAGCATTTT. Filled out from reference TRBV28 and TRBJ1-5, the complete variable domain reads DVKVTQSSRYLVKRTGEKVFLECVQDMDHENMFWYRQDPGLGLRLIYFSYDVKMKEKGDIPEGYSVSREKKERFSLILESASTNQTSMYLCASTGGREIQPQHFGDGTRLSIL.